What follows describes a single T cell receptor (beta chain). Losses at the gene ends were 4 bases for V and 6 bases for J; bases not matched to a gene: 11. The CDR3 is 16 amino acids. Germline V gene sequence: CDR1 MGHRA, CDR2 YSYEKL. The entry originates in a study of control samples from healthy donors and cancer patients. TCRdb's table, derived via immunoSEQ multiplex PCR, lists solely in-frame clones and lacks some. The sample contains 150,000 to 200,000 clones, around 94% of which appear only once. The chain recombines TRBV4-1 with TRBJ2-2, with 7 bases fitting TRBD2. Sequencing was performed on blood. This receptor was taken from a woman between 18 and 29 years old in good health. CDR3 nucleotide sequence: TGCGCCAGCAGCCGCCCTGCGGGACTAAGATCCGGGGAGCTGTTTTTT. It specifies CASSRPAGLRSGELFF.